A single sample gave rise to the 11 T cell receptor beta chains below, sequenced in a study of T-cell memory formation after mild COVID-19 (dated by TCRdb to the early 2020s). The receptor library was made with 5' RACE. The sequencing machine was an Illumina NovaSeq 6000. The public reads were quality trimmed at Q25 with fastp and then assembled into clones with MiXCR by TCRdb, keeping productive beta chains. One record per CDR3 amino acid sequence lists the most common genes and DNA. The sample table holds around 310,000 distinct CDR3 sequences, of which approximately 22% were seen once. The ten largest account for roughly a fifth of the sample. Sequenced input: PBMCs or a T cell subset sorted from them (not recorded which). These receptors were taken from a man aged 18 to 29 who had mild COVID-19 (a few samples of this study predate the infection). The sample titles of this study are shuffled in the database, so cell type and time point are left out; the donor was told from shared clones.

The J gene is TRBJ2-5, the V gene TRBV20-1; a weak D match, TRBD2 (5 bases). This CDR3 region has 14 residues. The V gene lost 3 bases and the J gene lost 6 bases, with 17 bases spanning the gap. The germline CDR1 and CDR2 sequences are DFQATT and SNEGSKA (reference sequence). CDR3 in amino acids: CSASGAAGEKTQYF. The CDR3 DNA reads TGCAGTGCTAGTGGAGCGGCCGGAGAAAAGACCCAGTACTTC.

This clonotype was observed a few times. The chain carries TRBV3-1 and TRBJ2-7; 7 nucleotides line up with TRBD2. The V gene end was trimmed by 5 bases and the J gene end by 5 bases; junction bases not matched to a gene: 6. This CDR3 is built from 13 residues. Germline V gene data show CDR1 as LGHDT and CDR2 as YNNKEL (reference sequence). CDR3 nucleotide sequence: TGTGCCAGCAGCATAGGACTAGGTCACGAGCAGTACTTC. Translated: CASSIGLGHEQYF.

This chain joins TRBV28 and TRBJ2-7, with 10 bases that match TRBD2. CDR1 is MDHEN and CDR2 is SYDVKM in the germline V gene. The J segment lost 0 bases and the V segment lost 10 bases, leaving 24 bases of the junction unmatched. The CDR3 sequence is 20 residues long. The CDR3 region is CATNQGRASGGLYSSYEQYV. The CDR3 DNA reads as TGTGCCACCAACCAAGGGCGGGCTAGCGGGGGCCTATATAGCTCCTACGAGCAGTACGTC.

V usage is TRBV7-6 and J usage is TRBJ2-3; TRBD2 matches 8 bases. The germline CDR1 and CDR2 sequences are SGHVS and FNYEAQ. This CDR3 spans 15 amino acids. With V trimmed by 1 base and J by 4 bases, 4 bases remained unmatched. CDR3 bases: TGTGCCAGCAGCTTAGAGCCCGGGGGGGCAGATACGCAGTATTTT. The encoded protein is CASSLEPGGADTQYF.

This clonotype was detected a few times. The V gene is TRBV14, the J gene TRBJ2-4, with D possibly matching TRBD1 (6 bases). The CDR3 is 15 residues long. Germline V gene data show CDR1 as SGHDN and CDR2 as FVKESK. Trimming shortened V by 1 base and J by 5 bases, and 12 bases separated the two germline ends. The CDR3 sequence: CASSQAYRAENIQYF. The CDR3 DNA sequence: TGTGCCAGCAGCCAAGCGTACAGGGCCGAAAACATTCAGTACTTC.

In this sample, this clonotype turned up once. The chain carries TRBV29-1 and TRBJ2-3; TRBD2 agrees at 10 bases. The trim removed 8 bases at V and 0 bases at J, leaving 8 bases unmatched. This CDR3 has 15 residues. CDR1 is SQVTM and CDR2 is ANQGSEA in the germline V gene. The CDR3 reads CSLTLAGESTDTQYF. The CDR3 bases are TGCAGCTTGACGCTAGCGGGGGAAAGCACAGATACGCAGTATTTT.

The rearrangement joins TRBV5-4 to TRBJ2-7; 14 positions agree with TRBD2. There are 15 residues in the CDR3. V shed 4 bases, J shed 4 bases, and the junction held 4 bases outside the gene matches. The germline V gene encodes CDR1 SGHNT and CDR2 YYREEE (reference sequence). In nucleotides, the CDR3 is TGTGCCAGCAGCATGGGACTAGCGGGGGTTTACGAGCAGTACTTC. Translated, it gives CASSMGLAGVYEQYF.

This clonotype was recorded a few times. The chain links TRBV29-1 to TRBJ2-3; 7 bases agree with TRBD2. V lost 3 bases to trimming and J lost 0 bases; unmatched junction nucleotides: 6. Per the germline V gene, CDR1 is SQVTM and CDR2 is ANQGSEA. The CDR3 has 15 amino acids. CDR3 amino acids: CSVDMGRGSTDTQYF. DNA for the CDR3: TGCAGCGTTGATATGGGGCGGGGGAGCACAGATACGCAGTATTTT.

This clonotype occurred a few times. This chain links TRBV28 with TRBJ1-5, with 9 bases that match TRBD1. This CDR3 contains 15 residues. V was clipped by 5 bases and J by 4 bases; unmatched bases: 6. Germline V CDR1 and CDR2: MDHEN, SYDVKM. CDR3 nucleotide sequence: TGTGCCAGCAGTCCCCGGACAGGGGTTAATCAGCCCCAGCATTTT. Translating gives CASSPRTGVNQPQHF.

This clonotype was observed a few times. V is TRBV29-1 and J is TRBJ1-2, with D unresolved. Between the trimmed V and J ends, which lost 2 bases and 2 bases, there was a span of 6 bases. CDR1 and CDR2 (germline): SQVTM, ANQGSEA. The CDR3 spans 12 residues. CDR3 residues: CSVETGNYGYTF. Written as DNA, the CDR3 is TGCAGCGTTGAAACGGGAAACTATGGCTACACCTTC.

The table lists this clonotype with a few counts. The chain carries TRBV5-1 and TRBJ2-3; D remains ambiguous. Germline loops: CDR1 SGHRS, CDR2 YFSETQ. V lost 2 bases to trimming and J lost 2 bases, with 3 bases between them. This CDR3 has 12 residues. CDR3 coding DNA: TGCGCCAGCAGCTTTCCCACAGATACGCAGTATTTT. Protein: CASSFPTDTQYF. Combining the CDR3 with reference TRBV5-1 and TRBJ2-3 gives the whole variable domain KAGVTQTPRYLIKTRGQQVTLSCSPISGHRSVSWYQQTPGQGLQFLFEYFSETQRNKGNFPGRFSGRQFSNSRSEMNVSTLELGDSALYLCASSFPTDTQYFGPGTRLTVL.